This T cell receptor (beta chain) was recorded in a study of blood T cell repertoires in COVID-19. Study context: Material from acute and convalescent COVID-19 was sourced from the United States, Italy and Spain. PBMCs, B-cell-depleted T cells, or T cells were the source of the cDNA or gDNA that made up the material.

The CDR3 length is 17 residues. V trimming: 0 bases; J trimming: 7 bases; junction bases outside the gene matches: 6. Germline V CDR1 and CDR2: SGHAT, FQNNGV. Per the original methods: Estimation of nucleated cell counts was performed using reference gene primer amplification. Data came from immunoSEQ multiplex PCR; TCRdb stores just in-frame clones and leaves some out. Clonal size and the V and J genes are those of that table, whereas D and trimming came from the DNA. The sample gives 150,000 to 180,000 clones, roughly 80% of which show up once; under 2% is in the top ten. The material sequenced was peripheral blood. The clonotype comes from a man older than 75 with acute or convalescent COVID-19. The V gene is TRBV11-2, the J gene TRBJ1-6, with 10 bases identical to TRBD1. The CDR3 loop reads CASSLELRQGANSPLHF. CDR3 bases: TGTGCCAGCAGCTTAGAGCTAAGACAGGGGGCCAATTCACCCCTCCACTTT.